These 22 T cell receptor beta chains share one sample of origin, sequenced in a study of technical replicates of blood from a few donors. Libraries were prepared by immunoSEQ multiplex PCR; TCRdb keeps only in-frame clonotypes and omits some of them. This table holds under 90,000 clones, 95% to 97% found once. Sequenced sample: T cells isolated from PBMCs. The receptor source for this set is a human donor in good health.

The chain uses TRBV4-2 and TRBJ2-7; D is uncertain. Germline V gene data show CDR1 as LGHNA and CDR2 as YNFKEQ. Trimming took 0 bases from V and 2 from J, leaving 11 bases between them. The CDR3 contains 15 residues. Written as DNA, the CDR3 is TGTGCCAGCAGCCAAGAATTCGGGTCAACCTACGAGCAGTACTTC. It specifies CASSQEFGSTYEQYF.

CDR3 in amino acids: CASSLWTSGGALNEQFF. DNA for the CDR3: TGTGCCAGCAGTTTATGGACTAGCGGGGGGGCTTTGAATGAGCAGTTCTTC. The chain joins TRBV27 to TRBJ2-1; TRBD2 matches at 15 bases. Germline V gives CDR1 MNHEY, CDR2 SMNVEV (reference sequence). The CDR3 has 17 residues. V lost 1 base to trimming and J lost 7 bases; unmatched junction nucleotides: 5.

The rearrangement uses TRBV10-3 and TRBJ1-1; 8 nucleotides align to TRBD1. The CDR3 contains 14 residues. Germline CDR1 ENHRY, CDR2 SYGVKD. With V trimmed by 4 bases and J by 1 base, 2 bases remained unmatched. Written as DNA, the CDR3 is TGTGCCATCAGTGGGCAGGGGGCGAACACTGAAGCTTTCTTT. This sequence encodes CAISGQGANTEAFF.

This sequence joins TRBV29-1 and TRBJ2-1; perhaps TRBD1 as D (6 bases). Germline V gene lookup returns CDR1 SQVTM and CDR2 ANQGSEA. This CDR3 contains 14 residues. Trimming pared 2 bases from V and 4 bases from J, leaving 12 bases between. The CDR3, as DNA: TGCAGCGTTGAAAGCCAGGGGATTTACAATGAGCAGTTCTTC. Encoded protein: CSVESQGIYNEQFF.

V is TRBV27 and J is TRBJ1-1, with 8 bases aligning to TRBD1. This CDR3 comprises 15 residues. V was clipped by 2 bases and J by 2 bases; unmatched bases: 4. Germline-derived CDR1 and CDR2 are MNHEY and SMNVEV (reference sequence). Written as DNA, the CDR3 is TGTGCCAGCAGTTTAGTGGGGACAGGAAACACTGAAGCTTTCTTT. This encodes CASSLVGTGNTEAFF.

J is TRBJ2-7 and V is TRBV10-2, with D tentatively TRBD1 (5 bases). Germline CDR1 WSHSY, CDR2 SAAADI. V was trimmed by 8 bases and J by 1 base, leaving 12 bases between them. The CDR3 is 13 amino acids. CDR3: CASGVRDSYEQYF. The DNA for the CDR3 is TGCGCCAGCGGGGTCAGGGATTCCTACGAGCAGTACTTC.

As to this clone: This same CDR3 is encoded by further DNA sequences in the sample. This chain uses TRBV28 with TRBJ2-3; 8 bases are a match to TRBD2. The trim removed 3 bases at V and 3 bases at J, leaving 2 bases unmatched. Germline V lookup: CDR1 MDHEN, CDR2 SYDVKM. The CDR3 covers 14 residues. The CDR3 protein is CASSFRGGTDTQYF. The CDR3 coding sequence is TGTGCCAGCAGTTTTCGCGGGGGGACAGATACGCAGTATTTT.

The chain couples TRBV7-8 to TRBJ2-7; perhaps TRBD2 as D (5 bases). Germline V lookup: CDR1 SGHVS, CDR2 FQNEAQ. The CDR3 covers 15 residues. The V end lost 2 bases, the J end lost 2 bases, and 13 bases lay between the germline ends. For the CDR3, the DNA is TGTGCCAGCAGCTTAAGGACTTTTTTCCCCTACGAGCAGTACTTC. It yields the protein CASSLRTFFPYEQYF.

The rearrangement uses TRBV6-5 and TRBJ1-2, with a possible D match to TRBD1 (5 bases). This CDR3 contains 13 residues. Looked up from germline, CDR1 is MNHEY and CDR2 is SVGAGI. Trimming pared 6 bases from V and 2 bases from J, leaving 10 bases between. The CDR3 DNA is TGTGCCAGCAGGTGGGGGGACAACTATGGCTACACCTTC. This translates into CASRWGDNYGYTF.

CDR3 coding DNA: TGCAGCGCCCGGGACAGCCTTAACTATGGCTACACCTTC. It yields the protein CSARDSLNYGYTF. J is TRBJ1-2 and V is TRBV29-1, with 7 bases fitting TRBD1. The V gene end was trimmed by 7 bases and the J gene end by 1 base; junction bases not matched to a gene: 6. The CDR3 is 13 residues long. The germline V gene encodes CDR1 SQVTM and CDR2 ANQGSEA.

This chain joins TRBV6-1 and TRBJ2-4; maybe TRBD1 (6 bases). This CDR3 is built from 14 residues. V shed 0 bases and J shed 10 bases, with 13 bases lying between them. Germline-derived CDR1 and CDR2 are MNHNS and SASEGT. This CDR3 reads CASSEARGHDIQYF. DNA for the CDR3: TGTGCCAGCAGTGAAGCCCGGGGACATGATATTCAGTACTTC.

The CDR3 reads CASSVSGTSYEQYF. The CDR3 bases are TGTGCCAGTAGTGTCTCCGGGACTAGCTACGAGCAGTACTTC. This chain links TRBV19 with TRBJ2-7; 8 bases line up with TRBD2. V shed 5 bases and J 3 bases; nucleotides not matched to a gene: 6. CDR3 length: 14 residues. Germline V lookup: CDR1 LNHDA, CDR2 SQIVND (reference sequence).

The chain uses TRBV6-1 and TRBJ1-3; D not resolved. This CDR3 spans 14 amino acids. The ends were cut back, 6 bases at V and 4 bases at J, with 13 bases in the middle. From germline, CDR1 is MNHNS and CDR2 SASEGT. The CDR3 bases are TGTGCCAGCAGGGTGGAGGGTGAGGGAAACACCATATATTTT. Translated, it gives CASRVEGEGNTIYF.

The gene calls are TRBV10-3 and TRBJ1-2, with D tentatively TRBD1 (5 bases). Germline V gene data show CDR1 as ENHRY and CDR2 as SYGVKD. Between the trimmed V and J ends, which lost 7 bases and 8 bases, there was a span of 23 bases. The CDR3 totals 15 residues. CDR3 coding DNA: TGTGCCATCAAGGGGAGGGGCGGACACGAGCAGGGCTACACCTTC. Its translation is CAIKGRGGHEQGYTF.

This sequence joins TRBV7-9 and TRBJ2-1; possible D gene TRBD1, 5 bases. V shed 2 bases and J shed 3 bases, with 20 bases lying between them. There are 18 residues in the CDR3. Per the germline V gene, CDR1 is SEHNR and CDR2 is FQNEAQ (reference sequence). The CDR3 DNA reads as TGTGCCAGCAGCTTAATTTCCGCAGGGAACCTTATCTACAATGAGCAGTTCTTC. Protein product: CASSLISAGNLIYNEQFF.

CDR3 nucleotides: TGTGCCAGCAGTTCCGTCCTTAAAAACATTCAGTACTTC. It specifies CASSSVLKNIQYF. The J gene is TRBJ2-4, the V gene TRBV2; no firm D call. The CDR3 spans 13 residues. CDR1 is SNHLY and CDR2 is FYNNEI in the germline V gene. Trimming removed 5 bases at V and 4 bases at J, with 9 bases between.

The V and J genes are TRBV9 and TRBJ2-6, with D perhaps TRBD2 (5 bases). V was trimmed by 2 bases and J by 3 bases, leaving 9 bases between them. The length of the CDR3 is 15 residues. Germline loops: CDR1 SGDLS, CDR2 YYNGEE. This CDR3 reads CASSVEVFGANVLTF. The CDR3 DNA reads as TGTGCCAGCAGCGTGGAGGTGTTTGGGGCCAACGTCCTGACTTTC.

CDR3 bases: TGTGCCAGCAGCTCCTCCGGGATCAACACCGGGGAGCTGTTTTTT. This translates into CASSSSGINTGELFF. V gene TRBV7-7 combines with J gene TRBJ2-2, with a possible D match to TRBD2 (5 bases). The V gene lost 4 bases and the J gene lost 2 bases, with 11 bases spanning the gap. The CDR3 has 15 residues. Per germline, CDR1 SSHAT and CDR2 FNYEAQ (reference sequence).

The chain carries TRBV7-9 and TRBJ2-5, with TRBD2 identical over 7 bases. Germline values: CDR1 SEHNR, CDR2 FQNEAQ (reference sequence). The CDR3 is 15 residues long. Trimming removed 4 bases from V and 2 bases from J; junction bases left unmatched: 7. CDR3 protein: CASSSQRGAQETQYF. The CDR3 nucleotides read TGTGCCAGCAGCTCTCAGCGGGGAGCTCAAGAGACCCAGTACTTC.

This chain uses TRBV7-2 with TRBJ1-1; D gene ambiguous. The CDR3 loop spans 14 amino acids. Germline lookup yields CDR1 SGHTA and CDR2 FQGNSA. V shed 3 bases and J shed 1 base, with 9 bases lying between them. The CDR3 DNA is TGTGCCAGCAGCTTCTTGTACAGGAACACTGAAGCTTTCTTT. Its translation: CASSFLYRNTEAFF.

This chain links TRBV28 with TRBJ2-3, with D unclear. The ends were cut back, 4 bases at V and 5 bases at J, with 13 bases in the middle. Germline V gives CDR1 MDHEN, CDR2 SYDVKM. CDR3 size: 14 residues. The CDR3 sequence is CASSSPSSEDTQYF. The CDR3 DNA reads as TGTGCCAGCAGTTCCCCGTCCAGCGAAGATACGCAGTATTTT.

The gene calls are TRBV7-9 and TRBJ1-5, with 8 positions matching TRBD1. The germline V gene has CDR1 SEHNR and CDR2 FQNEAQ (reference sequence). This CDR3 has 15 residues. With V trimmed by 5 bases and J by 4 bases, 7 bases remained unmatched. The CDR3 loop reads CASSGRTGPNQPQHF. CDR3 nucleotide sequence: TGTGCCAGCAGCGGGCGGACAGGGCCTAATCAGCCCCAGCATTTT.